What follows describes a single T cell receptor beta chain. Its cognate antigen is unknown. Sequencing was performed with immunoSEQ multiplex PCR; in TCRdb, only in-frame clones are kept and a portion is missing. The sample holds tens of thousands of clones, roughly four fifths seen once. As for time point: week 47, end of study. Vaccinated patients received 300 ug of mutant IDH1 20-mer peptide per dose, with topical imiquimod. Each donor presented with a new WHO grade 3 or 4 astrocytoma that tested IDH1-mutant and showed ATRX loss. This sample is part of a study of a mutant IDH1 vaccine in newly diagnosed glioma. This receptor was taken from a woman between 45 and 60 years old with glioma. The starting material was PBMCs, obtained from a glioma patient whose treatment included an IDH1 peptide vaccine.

Here the CDR3 DNA reads TGTGCCAGTAGTACCCCGAGCGGCGGAGAGCCCCAGCATTTT. Encoded protein: CASSTPSGGEPQHF. The V and J genes are TRBV19 and TRBJ1-5; D ambiguous. This CDR3 is 14 amino acids long. Between the trimmed V and J ends, which lost 4 bases and 8 bases, there was a span of 15 bases. Looked up from germline, CDR1 is LNHDA and CDR2 is SQIVND (reference sequence).